This TCR beta chain was sequenced in a study of identical twins. General study points: Analyses of zero insertions could be partly confounded by invariant MAIT and iNKT cells. Twin-shared out-of-frame alpha sequences were enriched for low generation probability.

Looked up from germline, CDR1 is LGHNA and CDR2 is YSLEER. Trimming at V came to 0 bases and at J to 3 bases, leaving 5 bases not matched to a gene. The CDR3 spans 18 residues. Template switching (which added a universal primer site) was used, and cDNA carried unique molecular identifiers. MiXCR was run by TCRdb on the 5' RACE reads, yielding one entry per CDR3 protein. The sample lists 150,000 or so distinct CDR3 sequences; 3% to 4% were seen once. This clonotype was seen many times. Its target is not known. The V call is TRBV4-3, the J call TRBJ2-1; 13 bases line up with TRBD2. The sequenced material came from memory T cells sorted from blood. The receptor comes from a young man in good health. The CDR3 DNA reads TGCGCCAGCAGCCAAGAGGGGACTAGCGGGGCTTTCTACAATGAGCAGTTCTTC. Protein: CASSQEGTSGAFYNEQFF.